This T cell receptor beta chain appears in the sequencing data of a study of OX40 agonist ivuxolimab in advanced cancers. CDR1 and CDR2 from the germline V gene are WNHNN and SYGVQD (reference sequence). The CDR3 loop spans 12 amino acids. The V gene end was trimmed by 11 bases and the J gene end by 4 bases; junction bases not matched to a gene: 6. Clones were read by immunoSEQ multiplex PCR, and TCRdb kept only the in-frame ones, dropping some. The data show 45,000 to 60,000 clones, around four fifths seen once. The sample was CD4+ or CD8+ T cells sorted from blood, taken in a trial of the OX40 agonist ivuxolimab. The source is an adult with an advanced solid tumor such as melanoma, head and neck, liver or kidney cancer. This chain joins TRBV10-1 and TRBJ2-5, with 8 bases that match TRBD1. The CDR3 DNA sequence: TGCGCCTGCACGACAGGGGTAGAGACCCAGTACTTC. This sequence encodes CACTTGVETQYF.